This TCR beta chain was identified in a study of cytomegalovirus exposure and HLA in healthy donors. Use of 60 Vbeta and 13 Jbeta primers characterized the PCR. Libraries were prepared by immunoSEQ multiplex PCR; TCRdb keeps only in-frame clonotypes and omits some of them. The table has 200,000 to 250,000 clones, around 78% seen once. Trimming took off 3 bases at V and 3 bases at J, with 6 bases between the two ends. CDR1 is DFQATT, CDR2 SNEGSKA, per germline (reference sequence). There are 11 residues in the CDR3. The TCR comes from a boy aged 5-17 years in good health and CMV-seronegative. The V gene is TRBV20-1, the J gene TRBJ2-7, with a tentative D call TRBD2 (5 bases). Input material: PBMCs. The CDR3 loop is CSARDFYEQYF. The CDR3 DNA is TGCAGTGCTAGGGACTTCTACGAGCAGTACTTC.